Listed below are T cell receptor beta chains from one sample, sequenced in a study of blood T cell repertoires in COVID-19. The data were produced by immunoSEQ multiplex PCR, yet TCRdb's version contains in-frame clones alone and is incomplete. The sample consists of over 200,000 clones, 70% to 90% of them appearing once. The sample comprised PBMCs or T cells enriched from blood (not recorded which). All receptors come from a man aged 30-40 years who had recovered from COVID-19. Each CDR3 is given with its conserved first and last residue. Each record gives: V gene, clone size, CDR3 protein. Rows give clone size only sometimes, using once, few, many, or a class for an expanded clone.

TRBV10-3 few CAISELVGRGGEQYF
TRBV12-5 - CASADRPQGRGTEAFF
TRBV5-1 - CASSSRQGDNEQFF
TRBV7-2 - CASSWVAGGTGELFF
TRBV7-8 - CASSLTGLAPHF
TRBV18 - CASSPSEARGDGYTF
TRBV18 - CASSPNGQGFGNTIYF
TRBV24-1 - CASRGGALSYEQYF
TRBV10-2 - CASSTGFSYNEQFF
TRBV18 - CASSRGTGGSVTEAFF
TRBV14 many CASCAQGRWETQYF
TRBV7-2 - CASSPLQGLAKNIQYF
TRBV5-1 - CASSLGEGHQPQHF
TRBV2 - CASSVQGSSYEQYF
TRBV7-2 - CASSQVRGFTDTQYF
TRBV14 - CASSHGDSHFYGYTF
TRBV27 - CASWGQGRTYEQYF
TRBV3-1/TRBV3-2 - CASSKLPSGRRAGELFF
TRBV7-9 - CASSLTGVSGNTIYF
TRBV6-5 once CASSYLDVSNTGELFF
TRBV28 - CASKGGGSTEAFF
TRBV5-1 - CASSPPRRGDAGELFF
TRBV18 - CASSPQGQGTEAFF
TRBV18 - CASSPGLVNTEAFF
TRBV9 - CASSSQTGVPNSPLHF
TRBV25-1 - CASSDWRQGPLTTDTQYF
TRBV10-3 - CAISEQGPGRNEQFF
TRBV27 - CASSQSPGQGLTYEQYF
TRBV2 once CASRGSGTVNSPLHF
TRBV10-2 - CASSEPTGTGEGNQPQHF
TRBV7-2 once CASSFSSEQETQYF
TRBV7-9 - CASSLLPGSGPQHF
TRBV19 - CASSTSGGTGEQFF
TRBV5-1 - CASSLEGRGDSPLHF
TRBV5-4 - CASSETGTRIYEQYF
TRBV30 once CAWSVSRLASIYEQYF
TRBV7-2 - CASSLVGVAGALFNYGYTF
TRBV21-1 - CASSNFGGINYGYTF
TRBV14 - CASSQQGTYEQYF
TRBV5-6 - CASSPTGSETQYF
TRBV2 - CASSDRQNSYEQYF
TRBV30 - CAWSVGGRASNEQYF
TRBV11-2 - CASSADSNTGELFF
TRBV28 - CASSLPGGPGTGELFF
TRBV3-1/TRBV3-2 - CASSLGQNTGELFF
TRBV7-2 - CASSLGRSSGNTIYF
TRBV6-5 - CASSPRKWIDNEQFF
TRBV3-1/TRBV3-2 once CASSPSLRTKNEQFF
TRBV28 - CASSSGTLGPYEQYF
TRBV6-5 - CASSYSLAGDTIYF
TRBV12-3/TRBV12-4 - CASSFDGNYGYTF
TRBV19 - CASSLIGALAYNEQFF
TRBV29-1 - CSGLRGRDREVGHSGNTIYF
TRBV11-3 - CASSTGTSVNEQFF
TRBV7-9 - CASSPPSGSTVREQYF
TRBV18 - CASSRGQAWEAFF
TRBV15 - CATSRDRSVGRLGQLFF
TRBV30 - CAWSGAGRNTEAFF
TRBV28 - CASSSAGGWETQYF